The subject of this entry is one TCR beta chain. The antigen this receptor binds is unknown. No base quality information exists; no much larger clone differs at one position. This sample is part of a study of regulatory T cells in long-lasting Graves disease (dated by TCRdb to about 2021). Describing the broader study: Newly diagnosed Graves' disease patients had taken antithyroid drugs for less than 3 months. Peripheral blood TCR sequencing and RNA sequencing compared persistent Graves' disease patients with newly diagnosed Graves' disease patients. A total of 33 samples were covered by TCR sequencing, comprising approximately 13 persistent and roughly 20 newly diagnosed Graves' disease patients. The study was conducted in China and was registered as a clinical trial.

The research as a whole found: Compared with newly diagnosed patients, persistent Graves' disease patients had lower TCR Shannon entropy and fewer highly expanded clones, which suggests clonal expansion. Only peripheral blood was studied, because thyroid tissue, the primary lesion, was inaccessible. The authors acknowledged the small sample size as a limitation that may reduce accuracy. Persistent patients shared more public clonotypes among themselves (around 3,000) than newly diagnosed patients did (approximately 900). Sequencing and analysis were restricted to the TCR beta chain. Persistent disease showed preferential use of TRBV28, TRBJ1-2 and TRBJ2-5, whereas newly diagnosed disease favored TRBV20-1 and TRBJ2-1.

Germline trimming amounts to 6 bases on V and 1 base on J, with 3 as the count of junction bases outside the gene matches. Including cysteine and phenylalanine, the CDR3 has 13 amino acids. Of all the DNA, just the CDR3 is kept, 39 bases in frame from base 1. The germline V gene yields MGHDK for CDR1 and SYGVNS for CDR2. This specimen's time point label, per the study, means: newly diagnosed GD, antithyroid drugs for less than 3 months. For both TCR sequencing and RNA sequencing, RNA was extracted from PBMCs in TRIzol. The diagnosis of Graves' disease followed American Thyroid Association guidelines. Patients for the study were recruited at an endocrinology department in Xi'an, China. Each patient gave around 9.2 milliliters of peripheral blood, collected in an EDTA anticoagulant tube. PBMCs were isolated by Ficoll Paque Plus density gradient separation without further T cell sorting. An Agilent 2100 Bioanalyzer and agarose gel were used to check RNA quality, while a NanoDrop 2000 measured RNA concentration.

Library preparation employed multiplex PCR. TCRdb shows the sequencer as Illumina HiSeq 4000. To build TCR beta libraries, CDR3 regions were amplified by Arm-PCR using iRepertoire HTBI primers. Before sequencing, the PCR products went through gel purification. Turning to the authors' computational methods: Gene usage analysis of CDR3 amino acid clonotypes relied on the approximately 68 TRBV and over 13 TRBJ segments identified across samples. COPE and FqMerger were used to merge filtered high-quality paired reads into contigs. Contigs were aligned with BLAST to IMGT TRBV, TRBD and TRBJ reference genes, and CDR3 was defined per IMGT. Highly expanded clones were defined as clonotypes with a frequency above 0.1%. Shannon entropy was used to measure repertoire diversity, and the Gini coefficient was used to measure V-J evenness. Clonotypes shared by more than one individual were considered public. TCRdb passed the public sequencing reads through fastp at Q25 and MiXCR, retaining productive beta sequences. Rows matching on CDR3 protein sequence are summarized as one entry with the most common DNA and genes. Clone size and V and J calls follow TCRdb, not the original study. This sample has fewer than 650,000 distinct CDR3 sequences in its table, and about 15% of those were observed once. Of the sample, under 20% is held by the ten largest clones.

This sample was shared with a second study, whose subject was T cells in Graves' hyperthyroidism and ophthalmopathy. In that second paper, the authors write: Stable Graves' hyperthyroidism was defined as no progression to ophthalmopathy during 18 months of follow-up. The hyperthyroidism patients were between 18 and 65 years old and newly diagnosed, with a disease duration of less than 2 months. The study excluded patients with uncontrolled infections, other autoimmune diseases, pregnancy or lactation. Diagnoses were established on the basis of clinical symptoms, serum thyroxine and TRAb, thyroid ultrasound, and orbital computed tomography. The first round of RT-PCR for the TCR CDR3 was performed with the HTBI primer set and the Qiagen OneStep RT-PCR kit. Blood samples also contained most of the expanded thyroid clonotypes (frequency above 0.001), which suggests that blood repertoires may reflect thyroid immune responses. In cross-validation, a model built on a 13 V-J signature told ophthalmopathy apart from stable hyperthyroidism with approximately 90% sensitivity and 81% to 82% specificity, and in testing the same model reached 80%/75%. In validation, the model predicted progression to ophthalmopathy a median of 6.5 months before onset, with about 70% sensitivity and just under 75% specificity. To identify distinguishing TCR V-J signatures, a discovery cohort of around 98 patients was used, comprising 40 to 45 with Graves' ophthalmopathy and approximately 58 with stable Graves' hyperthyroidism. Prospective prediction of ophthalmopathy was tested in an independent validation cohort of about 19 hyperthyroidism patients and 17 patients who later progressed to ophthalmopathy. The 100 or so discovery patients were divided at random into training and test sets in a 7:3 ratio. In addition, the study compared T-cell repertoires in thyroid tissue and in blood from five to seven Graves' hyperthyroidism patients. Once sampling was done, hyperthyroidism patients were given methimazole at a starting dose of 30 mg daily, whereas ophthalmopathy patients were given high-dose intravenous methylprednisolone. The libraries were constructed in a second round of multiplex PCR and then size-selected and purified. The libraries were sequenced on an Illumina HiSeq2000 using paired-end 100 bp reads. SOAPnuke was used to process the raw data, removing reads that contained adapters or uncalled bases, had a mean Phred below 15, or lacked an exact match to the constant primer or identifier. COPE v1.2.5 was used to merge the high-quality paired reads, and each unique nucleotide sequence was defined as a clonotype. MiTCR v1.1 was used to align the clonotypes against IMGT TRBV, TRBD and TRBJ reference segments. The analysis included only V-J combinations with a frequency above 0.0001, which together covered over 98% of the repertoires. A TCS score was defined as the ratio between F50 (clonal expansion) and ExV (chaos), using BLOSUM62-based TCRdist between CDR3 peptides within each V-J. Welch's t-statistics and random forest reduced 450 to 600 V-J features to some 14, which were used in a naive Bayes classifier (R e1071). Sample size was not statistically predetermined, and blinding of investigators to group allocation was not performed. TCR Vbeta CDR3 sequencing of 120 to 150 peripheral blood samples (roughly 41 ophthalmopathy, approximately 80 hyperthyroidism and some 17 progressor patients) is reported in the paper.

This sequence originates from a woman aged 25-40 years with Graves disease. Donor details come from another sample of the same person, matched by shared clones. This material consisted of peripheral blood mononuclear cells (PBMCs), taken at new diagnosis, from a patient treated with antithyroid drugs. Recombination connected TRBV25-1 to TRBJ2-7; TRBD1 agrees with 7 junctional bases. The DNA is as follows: TGTGCCAGCAGAGAGGGGGCTTCCTACGAGCAGTACTTC. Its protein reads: CASREGASYEQYF.